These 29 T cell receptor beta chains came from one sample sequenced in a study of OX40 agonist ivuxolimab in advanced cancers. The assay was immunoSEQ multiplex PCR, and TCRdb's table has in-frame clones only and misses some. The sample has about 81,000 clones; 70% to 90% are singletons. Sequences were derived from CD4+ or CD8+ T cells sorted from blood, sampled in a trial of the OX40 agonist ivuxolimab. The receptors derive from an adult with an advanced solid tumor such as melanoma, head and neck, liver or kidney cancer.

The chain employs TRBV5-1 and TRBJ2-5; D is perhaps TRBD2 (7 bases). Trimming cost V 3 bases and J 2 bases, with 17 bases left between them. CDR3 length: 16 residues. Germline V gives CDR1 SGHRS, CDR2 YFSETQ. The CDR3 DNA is TGCGCCAGCAGCTATCGGGGCAGGGGACTACAAGAGACCCAGTACTTC. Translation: CASSYRGRGLQETQYF.

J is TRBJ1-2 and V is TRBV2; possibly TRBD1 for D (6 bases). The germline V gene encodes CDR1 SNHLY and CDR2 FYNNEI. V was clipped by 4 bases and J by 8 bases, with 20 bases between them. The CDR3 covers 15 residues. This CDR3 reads CASSATGKWLSGYTF. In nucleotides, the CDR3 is TGTGCCAGCAGTGCCACAGGGAAGTGGTTAAGCGGCTACACCTTC.

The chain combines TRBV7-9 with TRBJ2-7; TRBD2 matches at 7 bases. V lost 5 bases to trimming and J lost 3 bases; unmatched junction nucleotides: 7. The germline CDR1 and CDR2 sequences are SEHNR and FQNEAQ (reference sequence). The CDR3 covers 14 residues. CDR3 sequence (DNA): TGTGCCAGCAGCCCCGGGGGGATCGACTACGAGCAGTACTTC. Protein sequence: CASSPGGIDYEQYF.

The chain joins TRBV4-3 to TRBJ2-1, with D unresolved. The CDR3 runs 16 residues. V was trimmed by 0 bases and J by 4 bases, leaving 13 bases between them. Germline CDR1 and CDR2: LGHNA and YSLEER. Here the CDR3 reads CASSQDLSLPYNEQFF. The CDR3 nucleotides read TGCGCCAGCAGCCAAGATCTAAGTCTACCGTACAATGAGCAGTTCTTC.

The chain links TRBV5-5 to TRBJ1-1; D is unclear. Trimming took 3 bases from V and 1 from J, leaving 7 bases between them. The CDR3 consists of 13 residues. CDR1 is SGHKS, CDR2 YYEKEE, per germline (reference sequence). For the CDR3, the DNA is TGTGCCAGCAGCTCGTCGACGAACACTGAAGCTTTCTTT. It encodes CASSSSTNTEAFF. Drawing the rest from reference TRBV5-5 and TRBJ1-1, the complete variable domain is DAGVTQSPTHLIKTRGQQVTLRCSPISGHKSVSWYQQVLGQGPQFIFQYYEKEERGRGNFPDRFSARQFPNYSSELNVNALLLGDSALYLCASSSSTNTEAFFGQGTRLTVV.

CDR3 nucleotides: TGTGCCAGCATCGAGCCCGGGGGGGGTTACAATGAGCAGTTCTTC. This translates into CASIEPGGGYNEQFF. This chain uses TRBV11-2 with TRBJ2-1, with 8 nucleotides matching TRBD2. CDR1 is SGHAT, CDR2 FQNNGV, per germline. The CDR3 extends over 15 amino acids. The trim removed 7 bases at V and 4 bases at J, leaving 9 bases unmatched.

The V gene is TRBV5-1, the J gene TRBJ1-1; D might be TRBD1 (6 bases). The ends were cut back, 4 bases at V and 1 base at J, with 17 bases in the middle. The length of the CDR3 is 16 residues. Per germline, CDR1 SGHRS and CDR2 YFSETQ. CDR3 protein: CASSRGAQDGNTEAFF. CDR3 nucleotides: TGCGCCAGCAGCAGGGGGGCCCAAGACGGGAACACTGAAGCTTTCTTT.

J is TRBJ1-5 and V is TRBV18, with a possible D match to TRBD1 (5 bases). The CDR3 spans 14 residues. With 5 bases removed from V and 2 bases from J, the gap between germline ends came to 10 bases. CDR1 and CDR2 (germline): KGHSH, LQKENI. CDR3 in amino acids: CASSNGHGNQPQHF. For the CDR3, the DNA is TGTGCCAGCTCAAACGGACATGGCAATCAGCCCCAGCATTTT.

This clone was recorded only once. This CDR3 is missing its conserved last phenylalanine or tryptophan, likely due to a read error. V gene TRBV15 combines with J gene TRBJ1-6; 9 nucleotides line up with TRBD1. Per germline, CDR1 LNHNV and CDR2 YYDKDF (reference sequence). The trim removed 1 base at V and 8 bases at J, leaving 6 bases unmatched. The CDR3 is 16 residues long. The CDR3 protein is CATSRAGDRADSPLHL. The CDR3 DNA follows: TGTGCCACCAGCAGAGCAGGGGACAGGGCTGATTCACCCCTCCACCTT.

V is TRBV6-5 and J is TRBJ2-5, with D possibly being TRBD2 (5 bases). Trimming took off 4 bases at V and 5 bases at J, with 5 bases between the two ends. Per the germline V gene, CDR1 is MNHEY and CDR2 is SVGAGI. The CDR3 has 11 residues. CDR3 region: CASSSGETQYF. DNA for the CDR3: TGTGCCAGCAGTTCGGGGGAGACCCAGTACTTC.

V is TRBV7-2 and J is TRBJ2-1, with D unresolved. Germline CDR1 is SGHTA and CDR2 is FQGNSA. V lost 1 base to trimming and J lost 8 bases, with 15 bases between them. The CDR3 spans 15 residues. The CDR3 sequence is CASSLGAVRNDEQFF. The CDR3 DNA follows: TGTGCCAGCAGCTTAGGTGCAGTGAGGAACGATGAGCAGTTCTTC.

This chain's CDR3 is CASSLIPAGGRGETQYF. As DNA, the CDR3 is TGCGCCAGCAGCTTGATCCCAGCGGGGGGACGGGGGGAGACCCAGTACTTC. The J gene is TRBJ2-5, the V gene TRBV5-1, with 9 bases lining up with TRBD2. The CDR3 totals 17 residues. The V and J ends lost 1 base and 5 bases, in that order; junction bases with no gene match: 12. Germline V gene sequence: CDR1 SGHRS, CDR2 YFSETQ.

The chain's CDR3 is CASSVQTGFGYEQYF. The CDR3 DNA sequence: TGTGCCAGCAGTGTCCAGACAGGGTTTGGCTACGAGCAGTACTTC. J is TRBJ2-7 and V is TRBV6-6, with 7 bases identical to TRBD1. Germline loops: CDR1 MNHNY, CDR2 SVGAGI (reference sequence). With 5 bases clipped from V and 3 bases from J, the junction kept 10 bases outside the gene matches. This CDR3 comprises 15 residues.

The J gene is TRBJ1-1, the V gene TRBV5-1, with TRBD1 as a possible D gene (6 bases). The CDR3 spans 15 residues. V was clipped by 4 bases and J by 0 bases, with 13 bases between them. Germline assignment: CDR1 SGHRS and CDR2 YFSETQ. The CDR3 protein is CASSVKGGLNTEAFF. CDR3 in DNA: TGCGCCAGCAGCGTGAAGGGGGGATTGAACACTGAAGCTTTCTTT.

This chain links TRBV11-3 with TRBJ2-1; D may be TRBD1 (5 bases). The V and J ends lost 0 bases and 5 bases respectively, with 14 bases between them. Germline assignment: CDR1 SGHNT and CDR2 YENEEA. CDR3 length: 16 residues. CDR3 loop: CASSLDTGFTNNEQFF. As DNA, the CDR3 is TGTGCCAGCAGCTTAGATACAGGCTTTACTAACAATGAGCAGTTCTTC.

The CDR3 region is CASSYRSEEETQYF. The CDR3 nucleotides are TGTGCCAGCAGTTACCGTAGCGAAGAAGAGACCCAGTACTTC. The rearrangement uses TRBV6-6 and TRBJ2-5; perhaps TRBD2 as D (5 bases). The CDR3 consists of 14 residues. Trimming took off 2 bases at V and 3 bases at J, with 10 bases between the two ends. Per germline, CDR1 MNHNY and CDR2 SVGAGI (reference sequence).

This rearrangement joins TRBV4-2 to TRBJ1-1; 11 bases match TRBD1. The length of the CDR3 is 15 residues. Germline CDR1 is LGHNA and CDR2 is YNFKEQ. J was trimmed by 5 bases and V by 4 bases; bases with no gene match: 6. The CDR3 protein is CASSRPGQGGTEAFF. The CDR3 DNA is TGTGCCAGCAGCCGCCCGGGACAGGGGGGAACTGAAGCTTTCTTT.

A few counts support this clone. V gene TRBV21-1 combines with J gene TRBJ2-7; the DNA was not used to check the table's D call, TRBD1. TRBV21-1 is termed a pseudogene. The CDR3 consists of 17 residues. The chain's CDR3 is CASSTCHVDTGDYEQYF. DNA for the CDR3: TGTGCCAGCAGCACCTGTCACGTGGACACTGGGGACTACGAGCAGTACTTC.

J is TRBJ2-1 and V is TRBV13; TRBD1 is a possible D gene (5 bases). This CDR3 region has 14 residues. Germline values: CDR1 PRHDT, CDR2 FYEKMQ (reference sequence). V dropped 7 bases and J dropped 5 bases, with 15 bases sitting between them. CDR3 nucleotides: TGTGCCAGCAAGGGGATTGGGGAAGACAATGAGCAGTTCTTC. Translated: CASKGIGEDNEQFF.

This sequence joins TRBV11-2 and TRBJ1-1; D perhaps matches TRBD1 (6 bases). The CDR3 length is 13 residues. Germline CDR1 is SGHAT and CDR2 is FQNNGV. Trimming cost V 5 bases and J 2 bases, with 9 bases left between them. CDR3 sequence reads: CASSAQGNTEAFF. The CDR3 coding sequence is TGTGCCAGCAGCGCACAGGGTAACACTGAAGCTTTCTTT.

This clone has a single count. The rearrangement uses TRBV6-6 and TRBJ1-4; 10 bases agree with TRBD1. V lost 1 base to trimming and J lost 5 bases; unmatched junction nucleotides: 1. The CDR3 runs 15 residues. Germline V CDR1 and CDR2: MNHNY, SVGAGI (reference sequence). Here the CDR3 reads CASSYLGQGNEKLFF. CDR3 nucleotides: TGTGCCAGCAGTTACTTGGGACAGGGGAATGAAAAACTGTTTTTT.

The CDR3 DNA reads TGCGCCAGCAGCTTGGCTCTAGCGGGGGTCCACGAGCAGTACTTC. Translating it yields CASSLALAGVHEQYF. The chain recombines TRBV5-1 with TRBJ2-7; the match to TRBD2 covers 10 bases. Germline V CDR1 and CDR2: SGHRS, YFSETQ. V was clipped by 0 bases and J by 5 bases; unmatched bases: 5. The CDR3 is 15 amino acids.

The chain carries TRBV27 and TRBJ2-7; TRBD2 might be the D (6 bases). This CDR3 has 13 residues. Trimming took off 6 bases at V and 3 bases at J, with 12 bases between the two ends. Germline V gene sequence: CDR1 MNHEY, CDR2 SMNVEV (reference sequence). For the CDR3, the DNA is TGTGCCAGCAGCGGAGGGAGTCGCTACGAGCAGTACTTC. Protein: CASSGGSRYEQYF.

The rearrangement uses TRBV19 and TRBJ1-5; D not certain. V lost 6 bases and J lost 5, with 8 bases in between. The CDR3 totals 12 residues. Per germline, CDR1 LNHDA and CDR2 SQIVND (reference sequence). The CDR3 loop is CASRGADQPQHF. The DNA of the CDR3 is TGTGCCAGTAGGGGAGCAGATCAGCCCCAGCATTTT.

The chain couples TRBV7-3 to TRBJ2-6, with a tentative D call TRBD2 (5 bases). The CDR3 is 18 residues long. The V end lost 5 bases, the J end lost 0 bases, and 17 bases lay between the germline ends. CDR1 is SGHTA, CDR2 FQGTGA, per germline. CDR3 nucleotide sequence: TGTGCCAGCAGCCTCAACAGCGGAGTGAGCTCTGGGGCCAACGTCCTGACTTTC. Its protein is CASSLNSGVSSGANVLTF.

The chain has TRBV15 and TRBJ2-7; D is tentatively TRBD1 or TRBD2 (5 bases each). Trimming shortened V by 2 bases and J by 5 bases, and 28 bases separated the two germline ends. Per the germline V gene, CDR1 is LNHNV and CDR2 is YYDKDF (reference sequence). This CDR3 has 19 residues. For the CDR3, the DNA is TGTGCCACCAGCAGATCTATCCTTCCCAGGTACGGGACGAGGCACGAGCAGTACTTC. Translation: CATSRSILPRYGTRHEQYF. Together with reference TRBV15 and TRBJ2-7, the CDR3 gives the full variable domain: DAMVIQNPRYQVTQFGKPVTLSCSQTLNHNVMYWYQQKSSQAPKLLFHYYDKDFNNEADTPDNFQSRRPNTSFCFLDIRSPGLGDTAMYLCATSRSILPRYGTRHEQYFGPGTRLTVT.

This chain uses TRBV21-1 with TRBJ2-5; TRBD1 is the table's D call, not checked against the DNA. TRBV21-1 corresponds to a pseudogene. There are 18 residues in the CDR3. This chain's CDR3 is CASSTRTGKPPHQETQYF. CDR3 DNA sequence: TGTGCCAGCAGCACTCGGACAGGGAAACCCCCCCACCAAGAGACCCAGTACTTC.

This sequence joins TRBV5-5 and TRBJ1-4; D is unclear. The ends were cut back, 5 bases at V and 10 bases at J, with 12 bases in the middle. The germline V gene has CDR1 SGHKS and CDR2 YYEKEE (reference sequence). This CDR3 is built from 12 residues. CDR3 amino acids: CASRADRGKLFF. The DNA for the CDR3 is TGTGCCAGCAGAGCAGACCGGGGAAAACTGTTTTTT.

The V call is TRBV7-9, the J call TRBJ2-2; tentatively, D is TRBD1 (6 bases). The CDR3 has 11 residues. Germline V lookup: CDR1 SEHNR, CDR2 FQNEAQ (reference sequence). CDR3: CALGGTGELFF. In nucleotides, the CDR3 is TGTGCATTAGGGGGCACCGGGGAGCTGTTTTTT.